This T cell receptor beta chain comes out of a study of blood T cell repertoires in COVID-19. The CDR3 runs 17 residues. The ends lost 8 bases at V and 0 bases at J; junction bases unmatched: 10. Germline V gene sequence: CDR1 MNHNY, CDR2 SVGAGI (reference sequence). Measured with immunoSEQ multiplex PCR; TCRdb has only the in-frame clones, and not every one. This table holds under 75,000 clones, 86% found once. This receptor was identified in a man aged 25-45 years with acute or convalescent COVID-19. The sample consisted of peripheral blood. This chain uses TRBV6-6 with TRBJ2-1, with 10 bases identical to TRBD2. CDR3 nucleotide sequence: TGTGCCAGCCGTCGGGTTAGCGGGGGGAGCTCCTACAATGAGCAGTTCTTC. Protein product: CASRRVSGGSSYNEQFF.